One sample yielded the 10 T cell receptor beta chains listed below, sequenced in a study of T cell changes during pregnancy in multiple sclerosis. Produced via immunoSEQ multiplex PCR; TCRdb's table is partial and in-frame only. The repertoire has about 86,000 clones, 75% to 95% of them found once; the top ten carry around 1.7%. The sample in question was peripheral blood, obtained in the first trimester of pregnancy. The receptor set was obtained from a female donor in good health, enrolled as a control in a pregnancy study.

To note about this clone: An end of the junction differs from the germline gene, which may be a read error. V gene TRBV5-1 combines with J gene TRBJ2-7, with 8 bases lining up with TRBD2. CDR1 and CDR2 (germline): SGHRS, YFSETQ. CDR3 length equals 14 residues. CDR3 in amino acids: CVSSREGLSYEQYF. The CDR3 DNA is TGCGTCAGCTCTCGGGAGGGACTCTCCTACGAGCAGTACTTC. The full variable domain, its missing parts supplied by reference TRBV5-1 and TRBJ2-7, is KAGVTQTPRYLIKTRGQQVTLSCSPISGHRSVSWYQQTPGQGLQFLFEYFSETQRNKGNFPGRFSGRQFSNSRSEMNVSTLELGDSALYLCVSSREGLSYEQYFGPGTRLTVT.

This chain joins TRBV2 and TRBJ2-1; 12 bases are shared with TRBD2. The CDR3 loop spans 15 amino acids. V lost 3 bases and J lost 15; bases outside the gene matches: 12. The V gene's germline CDR1 is SNHLY and CDR2 FYNNEI. CDR3 nucleotides: TGTGCCAGCAGTGACGCCCTGACTAGCGGGGGAGGGCGGTTCTTC. The encoded protein is CASSDALTSGGGRFF.

The chain recombines TRBV6-1 with TRBJ1-5; 8 bases align to TRBD1. Germline CDR1 MNHNS, CDR2 SASEGT. The trim removed 6 bases at V and 1 base at J, leaving 5 bases unmatched. CDR3 length equals 15 residues. As DNA, the CDR3 is TGTGCCAGCAGACAAAACAGGGGGAGCAATCAGCCCCAGCATTTT. This translates into CASRQNRGSNQPQHF.

This rearrangement joins TRBV5-1 to TRBJ1-2; TRBD1 aligns across 8 bases. Trimming at V came to 4 bases and at J to 4 bases, leaving 9 bases not matched to a gene. The CDR3 is 15 amino acids. Germline values: CDR1 SGHRS, CDR2 YFSETQ. The CDR3 sequence: CASSPGQGEAYGYTF. CDR3 DNA sequence: TGCGCCAGCAGCCCTGGACAGGGCGAGGCCTATGGCTACACCTTC. Full variable domain (remainder filled in from reference TRBV5-1 and TRBJ1-2): KAGVTQTPRYLIKTRGQQVTLSCSPISGHRSVSWYQQTPGQGLQFLFEYFSETQRNKGNFPGRFSGRQFSNSRSEMNVSTLELGDSALYLCASSPGQGEAYGYTFGSGTRLTVV.

This chain joins TRBV4-2 and TRBJ1-6; the match to TRBD1 covers 7 bases. CDR3 size: 19 residues. CDR1 and CDR2 from the germline V gene are LGHNA and YNFKEQ. Trimming cost V 0 bases and J 0 bases; bases outside gene matches: 8. CDR3 protein: CASSQDHRGLSSYNSPLHF. CDR3 nucleotides: TGTGCCAGCAGCCAAGATCACAGGGGTCTTAGCTCCTATAATTCACCCCTCCACTTT.

This sequence joins TRBV5-4 and TRBJ2-3; TRBD2 matches at 9 bases. CDR1 and CDR2 from the germline V gene are SGHNT and YYREEE (reference sequence). J lost 6 bases, V lost 0 bases, and 2 bases had no gene match. CDR3 length equals 14 residues. CDR3: CASSLGGGADTQYF. In DNA, the CDR3 is TGTGCCAGCAGCTTGGGCGGGGGGGCGGATACGCAGTATTTT.

The rearrangement uses TRBV9 and TRBJ1-4; the match to TRBD1 covers 8 bases. The junction had 10 bases not matched to a gene; V was cut back by 4 bases and J by 8 bases. The CDR3 has 15 amino acids. CDR1 is SGDLS, CDR2 YYNGEE, per germline. The CDR3 loop reads CASSPRTGQDEKLFF. CDR3 DNA sequence: TGTGCCAGCAGCCCGCGGACAGGGCAAGACGAAAAACTGTTTTTT.

The CDR3 sequence: CAISLQGNTEAFF. The CDR3 DNA sequence: TGTGCCATCTCCTTACAGGGTAACACTGAAGCTTTCTTT. The rearrangement links TRBV10-3 to TRBJ1-1; weak D call: TRBD1 (6 bases). The CDR3 spans 13 residues. Germline-derived CDR1 and CDR2 are ENHRY and SYGVKD. V lost 8 bases and J lost 2, with 12 bases in between.

The V call is TRBV7-2, the J call TRBJ1-2; D perhaps matches TRBD1 (6 bases). Germline CDR1 and CDR2: SGHTA and FQGNSA. CDR3 length equals 12 residues. Trimming shortened V by 4 bases and J by 5 bases, and 8 bases separated the two germline ends. The CDR3 here is CASSSDRYGYTF. In nucleotides, the CDR3 is TGTGCCAGCAGCTCGGACAGATATGGCTACACCTTC.

The chain combines TRBV27 with TRBJ2-7; possible D gene TRBD2, 6 bases. In germline, CDR1 is MNHEY, CDR2 SMNVEV (reference sequence). The CDR3 covers 13 residues. V gave up 9 bases and J gave up 0 bases, with 12 bases separating them. This CDR3 reads CASGGASSYEQYF. CDR3 nucleotides: TGTGCCAGTGGAGGGGCAAGCTCCTACGAGCAGTACTTC.